This T cell receptor (beta chain) was retrieved from a study of identical twins (dated by TCRdb to about 2016). About the study as a whole: The study deep-sequenced TCR alpha and beta repertoires from monozygotic twins, unrelated adults of various ages and cord blood to test whether fetal clonotypes persist. To rule out contamination, the twin experiments were replicated at different times with different library preparation protocols. The research as a whole found: Compared with coincidental sharing between unrelated individuals, out-of-frame TCR alpha sequences shared between twins had an excess of sequences with low generation probability. Recombination models systematically underestimated out-of-frame TCR alpha sharing in monozygotic twins but agreed with sharing between unrelated individuals. Abundant cord blood beta clonotypes had fewer insertions, young adult naive repertoires showed a similar but weaker trend, and memory repertoires showed no such trend. The excess sharing between twins in beta out-of-frame sequences was weaker because fewer shared sequences reduced the signal-to-noise ratio. Because the same donors could not be followed over many years, the conclusions depended on cross-sectional statistical analysis. Zero-insertion analyses could be partly confounded by invariant T cells such as MAIT and iNKT, though diverse VJ usage argued against such confounding for most clonotypes.

A few counts support this clonotype. The specificity of this receptor is unknown. The record has no base qualities; no much larger clone is one base away. Every donor in the study was a healthy Caucasian. Three pairs of female monozygotic twins, all aged roughly 18 to 30 years, made up the twin cohort. Peripheral blood mononuclear cells were the source from which RNA for the TCR libraries was isolated. Library preparation employed 5' RACE. Instrument on record: Illumina HiSeq 2000. Template switching introduced a universal primer binding site; the final cDNA contained a unique molecular identifier, enabling accurate counting of TCR cDNA molecules. First-strand cDNA for TCR alpha and beta chains was synthesized from specific primers in the conserved constant-segment region. To control for contamination, every cDNA library carried two barcodes: a SMART-Mk sample barcode plus Illumina barcodes. TruSeq adapter sequences along with Illumina sample barcodes were introduced in two successive PCR steps. The Illumina HiSeq platform was used with custom primers to sequence TCR alpha and beta cDNA libraries. In the paper's pipeline: Unique molecular identifiers were extracted from raw reads with MiGEC, and CDR3 positions were determined with MiXCR. For each individual, recombination models were inferred using an EM algorithm with the repgenHMM and IGoR tools. The tcR package in R was used for shared clonotype analysis, with sharing normalized by the product of cloneset sizes. To study raw recombination without the effects of thymic and clonal selection, out-of-frame nonproductive sequences were analyzed. TCRdb's own reprocessing of the public reads used fastp at Q25 and MiXCR and kept productive beta chains. One record per CDR3 amino acid sequence lists the most common genes and DNA. The V and J calls shown here were made by TCRdb, not taken from the authors' results. The sample profile shows 700,000 or so distinct CDR3 sequences; about 9.4% of them were found once. The top ten clones comprise approximately 0.89% of the sample.

The same sample was also studied in work on yellow fever vaccine responses in identical twins. The second publication reports: According to the authors, the vaccine-induced T cell response in identical twins seemed to be partly convergent and partly specific to each individual. Focusing on identical twins, the study followed the T cell clones that responded to the vaccine, and did so with precision.

This sequence originates from a woman younger than 35 in good health. Sequencing was carried out using PBMCs.

The CDR3 region has the sequence CASSPGQVGGYTF. Here is the DNA: TGTGCCAGCAGCCCGGGACAAGTGGGGGGCTACACCTTC. The chain links TRBV3-1 with TRBJ1-2, with a weak D call of TRBD1 (6 bases match). V is reduced by 4 bases and J by 8 bases, leaving a spacing of 14 bases between them. CDR1 and CDR2 (LGHDT, YNNKEL) derive from the germline V gene (reference sequence). The CDR3 goes from the cysteine to the phenylalanine over 13 residues. Just CDR3 DNA is preserved here, 39 bases in frame from base 1.